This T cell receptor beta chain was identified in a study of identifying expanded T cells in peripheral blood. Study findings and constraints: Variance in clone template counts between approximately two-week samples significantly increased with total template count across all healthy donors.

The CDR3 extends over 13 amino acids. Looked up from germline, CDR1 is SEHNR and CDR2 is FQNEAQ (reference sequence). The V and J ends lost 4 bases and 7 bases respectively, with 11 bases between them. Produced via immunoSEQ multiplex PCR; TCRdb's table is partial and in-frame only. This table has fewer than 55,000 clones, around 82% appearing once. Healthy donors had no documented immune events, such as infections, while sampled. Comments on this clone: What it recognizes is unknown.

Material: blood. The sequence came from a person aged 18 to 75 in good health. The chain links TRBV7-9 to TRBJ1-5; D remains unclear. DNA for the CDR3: TGTGCCAGCAGCTATGTGGGAGAACAGCCCCAGCATTTT. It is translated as CASSYVGEQPQHF.